The clone carrying this TCR beta chain has a handful of counts. The target antigen is unknown. The study ran its PCR with 60 Vbeta and 13 Jbeta primers. The table came from immunoSEQ multiplex PCR; TCRdb's copy has only in-frame clones and leaves some out. The data hold 150,000 to 180,000 clones, with around 82% observed a single time. This record belongs to a study of cytomegalovirus exposure and HLA in healthy donors. Study-level results: In a later analysis, HLA-associated TCR beta chains were more clonally expanded than equally common others. In a later analysis, common viral pathogens appeared linked to several of the most significant clusters.

Participants comprised healthy donors of bone marrow. Trimming removed 6 bases at V and 5 bases at J, with 15 bases between. The CDR3 runs to 13 residues. The germline CDR1 and CDR2 sequences are SQVTM and ANQGSEA. This receptor was taken from a woman aged 45-60 years in good health and CMV-seropositive. The V call is TRBV29-1, the J call TRBJ2-3; tentative D call: TRBD2 (7 bases). Sequencing input: PBMCs. For the CDR3, the DNA is TGCAGCGTCGGAGGGGGGGGAGGAGATACGCAGTATTTT. It translates to CSVGGGGGDTQYF.